These 7 T cell receptor beta chains came from one sample sequenced in a study of T cells in localized non-small cell lung cancer. Clones were read by immunoSEQ multiplex PCR, and TCRdb kept only the in-frame ones, dropping some. The table has 45,000 to 55,000 clones, around 77% seen once. Source: peripheral blood, taken before any cancer treatment. The receptors here all came from a man aged 40 to 70 with stage I squamous cell lung carcinoma.

CDR3 protein: CASSWGQGAAEQFF. The CDR3 nucleotides are TGCGCCAGCAGCTGGGGGCAGGGGGCGGCTGAGCAGTTCTTC. The chain combines TRBV5-1 with TRBJ2-1, with 8 positions matching TRBD1. The J segment lost 9 bases and the V segment lost 3 bases, leaving 8 bases of the junction unmatched. The CDR3 is 14 amino acids. The V gene's germline CDR1 is SGHRS and CDR2 YFSETQ.

The chain joins TRBV6-1 to TRBJ2-7; D perhaps matches TRBD1 (5 bases). The germline gives CDR1 MNHNS, CDR2 SASEGT. This CDR3 region has 12 residues. The V end lost 6 bases, the J end lost 4 bases, and 10 bases lay between the germline ends. CDR3 nucleotide sequence: TGTGCCAGCAGCCACAAGGGGTACGAGCAGTACTTC. It encodes CASSHKGYEQYF.

The rearrangement uses TRBV15 and TRBJ1-1; D call uncertain. Per germline, CDR1 LNHNV and CDR2 YYDKDF (reference sequence). V lost 0 bases and J lost 10, with 12 bases in between. This CDR3 is built from 13 residues. CDR3 region: CATSRDSDRRAFF. The CDR3 nucleotides are TGTGCCACCAGCAGAGATAGTGACCGGCGAGCTTTCTTT.

This clone occurred a few times. V and J are TRBV29-1 and TRBJ2-1; D possibly matches TRBD1 or TRBD2 (6 bases each). The germline V gene has CDR1 SQVTM and CDR2 ANQGSEA. Trimming removed 4 bases from V and 8 bases from J, with 15 bases in between. CDR3 length equals 13 residues. The CDR3 spells CSVGWGARHEQFF. The DNA of the CDR3 is TGCAGCGTTGGATGGGGGGCACGTCATGAGCAGTTCTTC.

The rearrangement uses TRBV5-4 and TRBJ2-2; D is unclear. Germline CDR1 reads SGHNT; CDR2 reads YYREEE (reference sequence). The CDR3 covers 18 residues. The V end lost 4 bases, the J end lost 0 bases, and 19 bases lay between the germline ends. The CDR3 spells CASSVDLWGTANTGELFF. The CDR3 DNA reads as TGTGCCAGCAGCGTGGACCTATGGGGAACCGCGAACACCGGGGAGCTGTTTTTT.

The chain couples TRBV2 to TRBJ2-2; the match to TRBD1 covers 8 bases. From germline, CDR1 is SNHLY and CDR2 FYNNEI. The CDR3 extends over 13 amino acids. This chain's CDR3 is CAVRQGFTGELFF. CDR3 DNA: TGTGCAGTACGACAGGGGTTCACCGGGGAGCTGTTTTTT.

The chain links TRBV4-3 to TRBJ2-1; no reliable D call. The V gene's germline CDR1 is LGHNA and CDR2 YSLEER. Trimming stripped 1 base from V and 3 bases from J, with 10 bases between. This CDR3 spans 15 amino acids. The DNA for the CDR3 is TGCGCCAGCAGCCAAGGTGGCTGGGGCTACAATGAGCAGTTCTTC. Translated, it gives CASSQGGWGYNEQFF.